The 19 T cell receptor beta chains reported below all come from one sample, sequenced in a study of brain T cells in children with intractable seizures. The time point is: blood from clinic visit 5 months post-surgery; TSC patient then seizure free. This table comes from immunoSEQ multiplex PCR, and its TCRdb copy is limited to in-frame clones, with some not included. The sample includes about 320,000 clones, about 93% of them seen just once. Sequenced material: peripheral blood, taken around 5 months after surgery. These receptors all stem from a boy younger than two with tuberous sclerosis and intractable seizures.

Comments on this clone: This specimen includes other DNA sequences encoding the same CDR3. The CDR3 bases are TGTGCCTGGAGTGTAGGGAGCAATCAGCCCCAGCATTTT. This encodes CAWSVGSNQPQHF. The rearrangement links TRBV30 to TRBJ1-5; no reliable D call. V lost 0 bases to trimming and J lost 1 base, with 4 bases between them. Per the germline V gene, CDR1 is GTSNPN and CDR2 is SVGIG (reference sequence). The CDR3 is 13 amino acids. The full variable domain, with the rest looked up from reference TRBV30 and TRBJ1-5, is SQTIHQWPATLVQPVGSPLSLECTVEGTSNPNLYWYRQAAGRGLQLLFYSVGIGQISSEVPQNLSASRPQDRQFILSSKKLLLSDSGFYLCAWSVGSNQPQHFGDGTRLSIL.

V and J are TRBV6-5 and TRBJ1-1, with 10 positions matching TRBD1. The CDR3 has 14 residues. Germline CDR1 MNHEY, CDR2 SVGAGI. The trim removed 7 bases at V and 3 bases at J, leaving 5 bases unmatched. This CDR3 reads CASTRDRGDTEAFF. As DNA, the CDR3 is TGTGCCAGCACCCGGGACAGGGGCGACACTGAAGCTTTCTTT.

This chain connects TRBV6-5 to TRBJ2-3; D is perhaps TRBD1 (6 bases). This CDR3 has 14 residues. The ends were cut back, 6 bases at V and 2 bases at J, with 12 bases in the middle. CDR1 and CDR2 from the germline V gene are MNHEY and SVGAGI. For the CDR3, the DNA is TGTGCCAGCAGCAAAGGGGGAGTCACAGATACGCAGTATTTT. Encoded protein: CASSKGGVTDTQYF.

The chain carries TRBV7-3 and TRBJ2-3; 7 bases map to TRBD2. CDR3 size: 15 residues. Germline V gene sequence: CDR1 SGHTA, CDR2 FQGTGA. V was pared by 6 bases and J by 1 base, with 7 bases of the junction left unmatched. The CDR3 sequence is CASSPTREGTDTQYF. CDR3 coding DNA: TGTGCCAGCAGTCCTACACGGGAGGGCACAGATACGCAGTATTTT.

The chain uses TRBV29-1 and TRBJ2-5; 8 bases fit TRBD1. Germline CDR1 is SQVTM and CDR2 is ANQGSEA. V lost 4 bases and J lost 4; bases outside the gene matches: 5. This CDR3 contains 13 residues. CDR3 protein: CSVVFTGGETQYF. DNA of the CDR3: TGCAGCGTTGTATTTACAGGGGGAGAGACCCAGTACTTC.

This clone was picked up one time. This chain joins TRBV3-1 (or the pseudogene TRBV3-2) and TRBJ2-7; TRBD2 matches 7 bases. This CDR3 is 14 amino acids long. V shed 0 bases and J 4 bases; nucleotides not matched to a gene: 3. Germline values: CDR1 LGHDT, CDR2 YNNKEL (reference sequence). The CDR3 DNA reads as TGTGCCAGCAGCCAAGACCTAGCGGATTACGAGCAGTACTTC. Encoded protein: CASSQDLADYEQYF.

The gene calls are TRBV2 and TRBJ1-2; no clear D. V was shortened by 2 bases and J by 5 bases, with 9 bases between the two germline ends. Germline loops: CDR1 SNHLY, CDR2 FYNNEI. CDR3 length: 13 amino acids. CDR3 nucleotides: TGTGCCAGCAGTGAATTGGCAGGTTATGGCTACACCTTC. Its protein product is CASSELAGYGYTF.

In regard to this clone: The junction does not match germline at one end; this may be a read error. This chain connects TRBV7-7 to TRBJ2-4; 12 bases are a match to TRBD2. Germline V lookup: CDR1 SSHAT, CDR2 FNYEAQ (reference sequence). CDR3 size: 16 residues. CDR3 sequence (DNA): TGTGCTAGCAGCTTAGATCTAGCGGGAGGGCCGAACATTCAGTACTTC. Translated: CASSLDLAGGPNIQYF.

V and J are TRBV30 and TRBJ1-1; no firm D call. Looked up from germline, CDR1 is GTSNPN and CDR2 is SVGIG (reference sequence). CDR3 length equals 13 residues. V was pared by 2 bases and J by 4 bases, with 11 bases between. CDR3 coding DNA: TGTGCCTGGAGTATACAAGAAGGCACTGAAGCTTTCTTT. It yields the protein CAWSIQEGTEAFF.

The genes are TRBV27 and TRBJ2-7; no reliable D call. The CDR3 covers 12 residues. V was shortened by 8 bases and J by 1 base, with 9 bases between the two germline ends. Germline V gene lookup returns CDR1 MNHEY and CDR2 SMNVEV (reference sequence). The CDR3 loop is CASGDTSYEQYF. The CDR3 DNA sequence: TGTGCCAGCGGGGATACTTCCTACGAGCAGTACTTC.

The rearrangement links TRBV23-1 to TRBJ1-6; D might be TRBD1 (5 bases). TRBV23-1 has ORF status, its function being uncertain. The CDR3 has 15 residues. Trimming took 4 bases from V and 8 from J, leaving 15 bases between them. The CDR3 nucleotides read TGCGCCAGCAGTCGACTGGGACCGGTGGATTCACCCCTCCACTTT. Translation: CASSRLGPVDSPLHF.

V and J are TRBV24-1 and TRBJ2-7; D remains ambiguous. CDR1 is KGHDR, CDR2 SFDVKD, per germline. V was shortened by 7 bases and J by 4 bases, with 4 bases between the two germline ends. The CDR3 spans 10 residues. The chain's CDR3 is CATRGYEQYF. In DNA, the CDR3 is TGTGCCACCAGGGGTTACGAGCAGTACTTC.

V usage is TRBV28 and J usage is TRBJ1-5, with D maybe TRBD1 (5 bases). CDR1 is MDHEN and CDR2 is SYDVKM in the germline V gene. With 5 bases removed from V and 7 bases from J, the gap between germline ends came to 15 bases. CDR3 length equals 14 residues. CDR3 sequence reads: CASSNDWGPQPQHF. The CDR3 bases are TGTGCCAGCAGTAACGATTGGGGACCCCAGCCCCAGCATTTT.

The genes are TRBV3-1 (or the pseudogene TRBV3-2) and TRBJ1-5, with 7 positions matching TRBD1. With 5 bases clipped from V and 7 bases from J, the junction kept 8 bases outside the gene matches. The CDR3 is 14 amino acids. Per the germline V gene, CDR1 is LGHDT and CDR2 is YNNKEL (reference sequence). The CDR3 loop is CASSYDRAMQPQHF. The CDR3 nucleotides read TGTGCCAGCAGCTACGACAGGGCTATGCAGCCCCAGCATTTT.

The chain links TRBV4-1 to TRBJ2-7; 7 bases line up with TRBD1. There are 15 residues in the CDR3. CDR1 is MGHRA, CDR2 YSYEKL, per germline. The V gene end was trimmed by 1 base and the J gene end by 7 bases; junction bases not matched to a gene: 10. CDR3 sequence: CASSQVKGARGEQYF. CDR3 nucleotide sequence: TGCGCCAGCAGCCAAGTTAAGGGGGCAAGGGGTGAGCAGTACTTC.

CDR3 DNA: TGTGCCAGCAGTTATGGACTAACCTACGAGCAGTACTTC. Its translation is CASSYGLTYEQYF. The chain carries TRBV2 and TRBJ2-7, with D possibly TRBD2 on 6 matching bases. Germline V CDR1 and CDR2: SNHLY, FYNNEI. The CDR3 sequence is 13 residues long. The germline V and J ends were trimmed by 5 bases and 2 bases, with 10 bases remaining between them.

This chain links TRBV6-5 with TRBJ1-2; maybe TRBD1 (5 bases). Looked up from germline, CDR1 is MNHEY and CDR2 is SVGAGI. This CDR3 is 13 amino acids long. V lost 10 bases to trimming and J lost 2 bases, with 14 bases between them. In DNA, the CDR3 is TGTGCCACCCGACAGCTTTTCAACTATGGCTACACCTTC. Encoded protein: CATRQLFNYGYTF.

The genes are TRBV6-5 and TRBJ1-2; D ambiguous. Trimming removed 0 bases from V and 3 bases from J, with 5 bases in between. The CDR3 consists of 13 residues. CDR1 MNHEY and CDR2 SVGAGI come from the germline V gene. CDR3 in DNA: TGTGCCAGCAGTTACTCGAAGTACTATGGCTACACCTTC. It translates to CASSYSKYYGYTF.

The V and J genes are TRBV6-2 or TRBV6-3 and TRBJ2-7; D perhaps matches TRBD1 (5 bases). Between the trimmed V and J ends, which lost 6 bases and 2 bases, there was a span of 11 bases. The length of the CDR3 is 13 residues. Germline loops: CDR1 MNHEY, CDR2 SVGEGT. In nucleotides, the CDR3 is TGTGCCAGCAGCACCGCAGGGACCTACGAGCAGTACTTC. Its protein is CASSTAGTYEQYF.